The 23 T cell receptor beta chains below were found in one sample sequenced in a study of blood T cells in healthy people across ages. Alongside a J-beta primer mix, a sample-barcoded 5' primer served in a second PCR lasting about 6 to 11 cycles. One entry per CDR3 protein, called by TCRdb with MiXCR from the 5' RACE reads. The sample includes 1.2 million to 1.5 million distinct CDR3 sequences, approximately 63% seen only once; the top ten take about 6.7%. Sequenced sample: blood. Receptor source: a man between 18 and 29 years old in good health.

V and J are TRBV29-1 and TRBJ2-7; TRBD1 matches 7 bases. Germline V gives CDR1 SQVTM, CDR2 ANQGSEA. The junction had 7 bases not matched to a gene; V was cut back by 8 bases and J by 3 bases. The CDR3 runs to 12 residues. CDR3 DNA: TGCAGCTTCACAGGGGCGAGCTACGAGCAGTACTTC. Protein product: CSFTGASYEQYF.

This clonotype came up a few times. The V gene is TRBV6-2 or TRBV6-3, the J gene TRBJ2-5, with a possible D match to TRBD2 (5 bases). Trimming took 7 bases from V and 5 from J, leaving 11 bases between them. Germline CDR1 and CDR2: MNHEY and SVGEGT. The CDR3 spans 12 residues. CDR3 region: CASKRRGETQYF. The CDR3 coding sequence is TGTGCCAGCAAGCGACGAGGGGAGACCCAGTACTTC.

The rearrangement links TRBV3-1 to TRBJ2-7; D possibly corresponds to TRBD2 (7 bases). This CDR3 comprises 14 residues. The ends were cut back, 0 bases at V and 7 bases at J, with 13 bases in the middle. Germline V CDR1 and CDR2: LGHDT, YNNKEL (reference sequence). The CDR3 loop is CASSQDGGAREQYF. The CDR3 DNA reads as TGTGCCAGCAGCCAAGATGGGGGGGCGCGGGAGCAGTACTTC.

This clonotype has only a few counts. The chain joins TRBV29-1 to TRBJ2-1, with TRBD2 matching 11 bases. CDR3 length: 15 amino acids. V was pared by 6 bases and J by 7 bases, with 11 bases of the junction left unmatched. CDR1 is SQVTM, CDR2 ANQGSEA, per germline. For the CDR3, the DNA is TGCAGCGTCGCGTTCGGGACTAGCGGAATAAATGAGCAGTTCTTC. The encoded protein is CSVAFGTSGINEQFF.

V usage is TRBV6-5 and J usage is TRBJ2-4; D not resolved. Trimming removed 5 bases at V and 1 base at J, with 12 bases between. CDR1 and CDR2 from the germline V gene are MNHEY and SVGAGI. The CDR3 runs to 15 residues. The DNA of the CDR3 is TGTGCCAGCAGTAACTGGTTTGTGGCCAAAAACATTCAGTACTTC. This gives the protein CASSNWFVAKNIQYF.

The chain employs TRBV29-1 and TRBJ2-7; D may be TRBD2 (6 bases). The CDR3 consists of 11 residues. V was shortened by 4 bases and J by 7 bases, with 11 bases between the two germline ends. Germline CDR1 SQVTM, CDR2 ANQGSEA. CDR3: CSVVKGGEQYF. The CDR3, as DNA: TGCAGCGTTGTCAAGGGAGGAGAGCAGTACTTC.

This clonotype was seen more than once but under ten times. This rearrangement joins TRBV29-1 to TRBJ2-7; D gene uncertain. Deletions cut 4 bases from V and 9 bases from J, with 10 bases between. Germline lookup yields CDR1 SQVTM and CDR2 ANQGSEA. This CDR3 is built from 10 residues. CDR3 region: CSVVGNGQYF. Here the CDR3 DNA reads TGCAGCGTTGTAGGGAACGGGCAGTACTTC.

The chain links TRBV20-1 to TRBJ2-2; no definite D call. Germline V gives CDR1 DFQATT, CDR2 SNEGSKA (reference sequence). The CDR3 loop spans 12 amino acids. Between the trimmed V and J ends, which lost 2 bases and 4 bases, there was a span of 5 bases. CDR3: CSARFSTGELFF. CDR3 coding DNA: TGCAGTGCTAGATTCAGCACCGGGGAGCTGTTTTTT.

This clonotype was detected only once. The rearrangement links TRBV29-1 to TRBJ1-2; unclear D gene. Germline-derived CDR1 and CDR2 are SQVTM and ANQGSEA. The CDR3 extends over 13 amino acids. Trimming removed 0 bases at V and 0 bases at J, with 5 bases between. The CDR3 here is CSVEDGPNYGYTF. In DNA, the CDR3 is TGCAGCGTTGAAGACGGACCTAACTATGGCTACACCTTC.

The genes are TRBV28 and TRBJ1-2; D not certain. Germline lookup yields CDR1 MDHEN and CDR2 SYDVKM. This CDR3 has 12 amino acids. V dropped 8 bases and J dropped 4 bases, with 11 bases sitting between them. The CDR3 DNA is TGTGCCAGCGTGGAACAGCCCTATGGCTACACCTTC. Protein: CASVEQPYGYTF.

In regard to this clonotype: A read error may produce the germline difference seen at one junction end. This rearrangement joins TRBV20-1 to TRBJ2-6; 7 bases line up with TRBD2. This CDR3 region has 17 residues. CDR1 and CDR2 from the germline V gene are DFQATT and SNEGSKA (reference sequence). The CDR3 region is CSARDPAGVSGANVPTF. For the CDR3, the DNA is TGCAGTGCTAGAGATCCGGCGGGAGTCTCTGGGGCCAACGTCCCGACTTTC.

This sequence joins TRBV29-1 and TRBJ2-3; D remains unclear. This CDR3 is built from 13 residues. Germline loops: CDR1 SQVTM, CDR2 ANQGSEA. Trimming cost V 0 bases and J 4 bases, with 8 bases left between them. CDR3 region: CSVEELTSDTQYF. In DNA form, the CDR3 reads TGCAGCGTTGAAGAACTCACGTCAGATACGCAGTATTTT.

The chain combines TRBV29-1 with TRBJ1-1, with 7 bases fitting TRBD1. The CDR3 has 15 residues. Trimming removed 3 bases from V and 3 bases from J; junction bases left unmatched: 10. Germline-derived CDR1 and CDR2 are SQVTM and ANQGSEA. CDR3 in DNA: TGCAGCGTTGAGAAGACAGGGATTGGGGACACTGAAGCTTTCTTT. Its protein product is CSVEKTGIGDTEAFF.

This chain links TRBV7-8 with TRBJ2-5; tentatively, D is TRBD2 (7 bases). This CDR3 is 17 amino acids long. With 1 base removed from V and 2 bases from J, the gap between germline ends came to 17 bases. Germline assignment: CDR1 SGHVS and CDR2 FQNEAQ. The CDR3 reads CASSLGLWRGPQETQYF. The CDR3 DNA is TGTGCCAGCAGCTTAGGACTCTGGCGGGGGCCTCAAGAGACCCAGTACTTC.

This clonotype was found a few times. The chain carries TRBV7-9 and TRBJ1-4; possibly TRBD1 for D (5 bases). The CDR3 is 12 residues long. The V and J ends lost 5 bases and 12 bases respectively, with 13 bases between them. The V gene's germline CDR1 is SEHNR and CDR2 FQNEAQ (reference sequence). The CDR3 nucleotides read TGTGCCAGCAGCGCGACCGGGACGGAACTGTTTTTT. This encodes CASSATGTELFF.

This rearrangement joins TRBV10-2 to TRBJ2-7; the D is unclear. This CDR3 contains 14 residues. V was shortened by 7 bases and J by 1 base, with 14 bases between the two germline ends. Germline V gene data show CDR1 as WSHSY and CDR2 as SAAADI. In DNA form, the CDR3 reads TGCGCCAGCACCGATCAGACTGATTCCTACGAGCAGTACTTC. It translates to CASTDQTDSYEQYF.

This clonotype was seen only once. The rearrangement joins TRBV27 to TRBJ2-1, with unresolved D. Germline CDR1 and CDR2: MNHEY and SMNVEV (reference sequence). V was pared by 6 bases and J by 5 bases, with 8 bases between. The CDR3 is 12 residues long. Here the CDR3 reads CASRLTNNEQFF. The CDR3, as DNA: TGTGCCAGCAGACTGACGAACAATGAGCAGTTCTTC.

V is TRBV6-1 and J is TRBJ1-2; D call uncertain. The length of the CDR3 is 12 residues. CDR1 is MNHNS and CDR2 is SASEGT in the germline V gene. V was trimmed by 4 bases and J by 5 bases, leaving 8 bases between them. The CDR3 is CASSVYLYGYTF. In DNA, the CDR3 is TGTGCCAGCAGTGTCTATTTGTATGGCTACACCTTC.

The chain combines TRBV29-1 with TRBJ2-1; 7 bases are a match to TRBD1. This CDR3 has 14 amino acids. Per the germline V gene, CDR1 is SQVTM and CDR2 is ANQGSEA. Trimming cost V 6 bases and J 4 bases; bases outside gene matches: 9. DNA of the CDR3: TGCAGCGTCACCGGGACAGTGTTGTACAATGAGCAGTTCTTC. Amino acids: CSVTGTVLYNEQFF.

This clonotype occurred a few times. The V gene is TRBV29-1, the J gene TRBJ2-5; D unclear. Germline CDR1 is SQVTM and CDR2 is ANQGSEA. The V end was cut by 6 bases, the J end by 0 bases, with 8 bases between. The CDR3 spans 12 residues. The CDR3 region is CSVGWYQETQYF. CDR3 DNA sequence: TGCAGCGTCGGATGGTACCAAGAGACCCAGTACTTC.

The rearrangement uses TRBV20-1 and TRBJ2-3, with 12 bases lining up with TRBD1. CDR1 and CDR2 (germline): DFQATT, SNEGSKA (reference sequence). This CDR3 spans 15 amino acids. Trimming at V came to 5 bases and at J to 2 bases, leaving 5 bases not matched to a gene. The CDR3 sequence: CSAGTGGGLTDTQYF. CDR3 nucleotides: TGCAGTGCTGGGACAGGGGGCGGACTCACAGATACGCAGTATTTT.

J is TRBJ2-5 and V is TRBV15; weak D call: TRBD2 (6 bases). Trimming removed 0 bases from V and 10 bases from J, with 12 bases in between. The CDR3 is 13 amino acids. The germline V gene has CDR1 LNHNV and CDR2 YYDKDF (reference sequence). The CDR3 coding sequence is TGTGCCACCAGCAGAGAATTCAGCGGGCGCCAGTACTTC. It encodes CATSREFSGRQYF.

The V call is TRBV29-1, the J call TRBJ2-7; D gene ambiguous. The CDR3 extends over 11 amino acids. The V end lost 7 bases, the J end lost 3 bases, and 10 bases lay between the germline ends. Germline V gene sequence: CDR1 SQVTM, CDR2 ANQGSEA. The CDR3 nucleotides are TGCAGCGCTTGGACCGGCTACGAGCAGTACTTC. This encodes CSAWTGYEQYF.